This entry lists 21 T cell receptor beta chains sequenced from one sample in a study of graft-versus-host responses after intestinal transplantation. Data came from immunoSEQ multiplex PCR; TCRdb stores just in-frame clones and leaves some out. The data hold about 120,000 clones, with 80% to 95% observed a single time. Antigens of these TCRs are unknown. The sequenced sample was unstimulated CD4+ T cells sorted from spleen or lymph node cells, obtained before intestinal transplant. These receptor sequences come from a human donor who received an intestinal transplant.

The chain uses TRBV5-1 and TRBJ2-7; D may correspond to TRBD1 or TRBD2 (5 bases each). Trimming took off 0 bases at V and 6 bases at J, with 16 bases between the two ends. The CDR3 contains 15 residues. From germline, CDR1 is SGHRS and CDR2 YFSETQ. The CDR3 bases are TGCGCCAGCAGCTTGGCCGTGGGACGGCCAGGCGAGCAGTACTTC. This gives the protein CASSLAVGRPGEQYF.

The genes are TRBV19 and TRBJ1-2, with D unclear. The CDR3 is 13 amino acids. Germline V gene data show CDR1 as LNHDA and CDR2 as SQIVND (reference sequence). Trimming stripped 1 base from V and 6 bases from J, with 9 bases between. The CDR3 DNA reads TGTGCCAGTAGTATAGCGGCTAAGAATGGCTACACCTTC. Protein sequence: CASSIAAKNGYTF.

The CDR3 loop is CASSQAHPICNEQFF. The CDR3 DNA sequence: TGCGCCAGCAGTCAAGCTCACCCAATTTGCAATGAGCAGTTCTTC. The chain carries TRBV23-1 and TRBJ2-1; no reliable D call. TRBV23-1 is an open reading frame whose function is uncertain. V lost 2 bases, J lost 6 bases, and 14 bases lay in between. There are 15 residues in the CDR3.

The chain has TRBV27 and TRBJ1-5; TRBD1 is a possible D gene (6 bases). Trimming pared 0 bases from V and 5 bases from J, leaving 11 bases between. The germline gives CDR1 MNHEY, CDR2 SMNVEV (reference sequence). This CDR3 contains 15 residues. CDR3 sequence (DNA): TGTGCCAGCAGTTTATCGGGGGCAGCTTATCAGCCCCAGCATTTT. Its protein product is CASSLSGAAYQPQHF.

The chain recombines TRBV19 with TRBJ2-2, with D maybe TRBD2 (5 bases). This CDR3 has 16 amino acids. The germline V and J ends were trimmed by 4 bases and 1 base, with 13 bases remaining between them. Germline loops: CDR1 LNHDA, CDR2 SQIVND (reference sequence). This CDR3 reads CASSKFRGRNTGELFF. In nucleotides, the CDR3 is TGTGCCAGTAGTAAGTTCCGGGGAAGGAACACCGGGGAGCTGTTTTTT.

A word on this clone: Other DNA sequences in the sample encode the same CDR3. This sequence joins TRBV12-5 and TRBJ2-1; 10 nucleotides agree with TRBD1. Germline CDR1 LGHNT, CDR2 FRNRAP. The CDR3 loop spans 14 amino acids. J was trimmed by 8 bases and V by 8 bases; bases with no gene match: 9. The CDR3 spells CASFMDRGDDEQFF. The DNA of the CDR3 is TGTGCTAGTTTTATGGACAGGGGGGACGATGAGCAGTTCTTC.

The V call is TRBV7-9, the J call TRBJ2-7, with TRBD1 matching over 7 bases. V was pared by 5 bases and J by 5 bases, with 18 bases of the junction left unmatched. Germline V lookup: CDR1 SEHNR, CDR2 FQNEAQ (reference sequence). There are 17 residues in the CDR3. The CDR3 protein is CASSHAPGQGESHEQYF. CDR3 in DNA: TGTGCCAGCAGCCATGCCCCCGGCCAGGGGGAATCACACGAGCAGTACTTC.

The V call is TRBV27, the J call TRBJ1-1; perhaps TRBD1 as D (6 bases). Trimming left V 3 bases short and J 5 bases short, with 13 bases between. The germline CDR1 and CDR2 sequences are MNHEY and SMNVEV (reference sequence). This CDR3 spans 14 amino acids. The chain's CDR3 is CASSFIRGRTEAFF. The CDR3 DNA reads TGTGCCAGCAGTTTTATCAGGGGTAGGACTGAAGCTTTCTTT.

Only one count was recorded for this clone. This chain uses TRBV5-7 with TRBJ1-1; the D is unclear. TRBV5-7 is marked as an open reading frame, function uncertain. V lost 3 bases and J 6 bases, leaving 21 bases between the germline ends. This CDR3 is 16 amino acids long. The CDR3: CASSSSRWAEPSEAFF. The CDR3 bases are TGTGCCAGCAGCTCCTCTCGGTGGGCAGAACCCTCTGAAGCTTTCTTT.

The chain carries TRBV4-2 and TRBJ2-5; tentatively, D is TRBD2 (5 bases). TRBJ2-7 matches the DNA end more closely, so the J call is doubtful. CDR1 and CDR2 from the germline V gene are LGHNA and YNFKEQ. CDR3 length: 16 residues. The CDR3, as DNA: TGTGCCAGCAGCCAAGATCGCGGAGCGGCCTCCTACGAGCAGTACTTC. This translates into CASSQDRGAASYEQYF.

This clone was found a few times. This chain links TRBV10-3 with TRBJ1-2; weak D call: TRBD1 (6 bases). The CDR3 has 15 amino acids. Between the trimmed V and J ends, which lost 4 bases and 4 bases, there was a span of 16 bases. Germline values: CDR1 ENHRY, CDR2 SYGVKD. CDR3 coding DNA: TGTGCCATCAGTGTCCAGGGGTCCGAGCTCTATGGCTACACCTTC. Translation: CAISVQGSELYGYTF.

The chain has TRBV6-6 and TRBJ2-5; D is possibly TRBD2 (6 bases). The CDR3 extends over 15 amino acids. The V gene lost 2 bases and the J gene lost 4 bases, with 14 bases spanning the gap. Germline values: CDR1 MNHNY, CDR2 SVGAGI (reference sequence). The CDR3 DNA sequence: TGTGCCAGCAGTTACGGGGTCGGGGGACCAGAGACCCAGTACTTC. Amino acid sequence: CASSYGVGGPETQYF.

The chain links TRBV9 to TRBJ1-6; D is unresolved. The V gene's germline CDR1 is SGDLS and CDR2 YYNGEE. V was cut by 2 bases and J by 7 bases, with 7 bases left in between. The CDR3 length is 13 residues. CDR3 protein: CASSVESNSPLHF. The CDR3, as DNA: TGTGCCAGCAGCGTTGAGTCAAATTCACCCCTCCACTTT. The complete variable domain, with remaining parts taken from reference TRBV9 and TRBJ1-6, reads DSGVTQTPKHLITATGQRVTLRCSPRSGDLSVYWYQQSLDQGLQFLIQYYNGEERAKGNILERFSAQQFPDLHSELNLSSLELGDSALYFCASSVESNSPLHFGNGTRLTVT.

The chain links TRBV29-1 to TRBJ2-7; 9 nucleotides align to TRBD2. Germline CDR1 is SQVTM and CDR2 is ANQGSEA. V was pared by 5 bases and J by 0 bases, with 5 bases of the junction left unmatched. The CDR3 is 14 residues long. This CDR3 reads CSVWSGRSSYEQYF. The DNA for the CDR3 is TGCAGCGTTTGGAGCGGGAGGAGCTCCTACGAGCAGTACTTC.

J is TRBJ1-1 and V is TRBV9; 10 bases line up with TRBD1. The ends lost 4 bases at V and 4 bases at J; junction bases unmatched: 7. The CDR3 is 15 amino acids. Germline V gives CDR1 SGDLS, CDR2 YYNGEE. The CDR3 nucleotides are TGTGCCAGCAGCTTCCGGGACAGGGGAGGCACTGAAGCTTTCTTT. Translated, it gives CASSFRDRGGTEAFF.

This clone was seen a handful of times. The rearrangement joins TRBV18 to TRBJ2-3; 9 nucleotides line up with TRBD2. After removal of 6 bases from V and 1 base from J, the junction contained 2 bases not matched to a gene. Germline-derived CDR1 and CDR2 are KGHSH and LQKENI. The CDR3 runs to 14 residues. The CDR3, as DNA: TGTGCCAGCTCCCTAGCGGGGCGCACAGATACGCAGTATTTT. It is translated as CASSLAGRTDTQYF.

This clone was recorded once. CDR3 DNA sequence: TGTGCCAGCAGCTGGGACAGATCCTACGAGCAGTACTTC. Translation gives CASSWDRSYEQYF. The chain joins TRBV7-8 to TRBJ2-7, with 7 nucleotides matching TRBD1. V lost 4 bases, J lost 1 base, and 1 base stayed unmatched. The CDR3 runs 13 residues. Germline values: CDR1 SGHVS, CDR2 FQNEAQ.

The chain joins TRBV5-1 to TRBJ2-7, with 10 nucleotides matching TRBD1. J lost 3 bases, V lost 3 bases, and 6 bases had no gene match. The germline CDR1 and CDR2 sequences are SGHRS and YFSETQ. The CDR3 extends over 15 amino acids. CDR3 loop: CASSSTGGLVYEQYF. The CDR3 DNA follows: TGCGCCAGCAGCTCGACAGGGGGCCTAGTCTACGAGCAGTACTTC.

This chain uses TRBV6-6 with TRBJ1-5, with TRBD1 as a possible D gene (5 bases). V lost 5 bases, J lost 2 bases, and 7 bases lay in between. Germline V gene lookup returns CDR1 MNHNY and CDR2 SVGAGI (reference sequence). This CDR3 comprises 13 residues. The CDR3 loop is CASSRDGNQPQHF. The CDR3 nucleotides are TGTGCCAGCAGTCGGGACGGCAATCAGCCCCAGCATTTT.

This rearrangement joins TRBV19 to TRBJ2-7, with 8 bases fitting TRBD1. The CDR3 spans 16 residues. Trimming removed 0 bases from V and 3 bases from J; junction bases left unmatched: 7. Looked up from germline, CDR1 is LNHDA and CDR2 is SQIVND (reference sequence). The CDR3 sequence is CASSIDPGTGRYEQYF. As DNA, the CDR3 is TGTGCCAGTAGTATAGACCCCGGGACAGGTCGCTACGAGCAGTACTTC.

This chain uses TRBV11-2 with TRBJ2-7; D uncertain. Germline CDR1 is SGHAT and CDR2 is FQNNGV. The V end lost 0 bases, the J end lost 6 bases, and 12 bases lay between the germline ends. The CDR3 has 14 residues. CDR3: CASSLEVDRGEQYF. In DNA form, the CDR3 reads TGTGCCAGCAGCTTAGAAGTGGATCGAGGCGAGCAGTACTTC.